The 20 T cell receptor beta chains in this list originate from one sample, sequenced in a study of T cell repertoires in cytomegalovirus infection. Antigens of these TCRs are unknown. One entry per CDR3 protein, called by TCRdb with MiXCR from the reads. The table shows some 920,000 distinct CDR3 sequences, with approximately 31% occurring only once. The specimen was cultured CD8+ T cells from PBMCs, collected from culture after CMV antigen stimulation. Receptors were obtained from a human donor in good health (CMV status not recorded). Some clones in this sample may be carry-over from other donors' samples.

This clonotype was seen many times. This chain joins TRBV7-9 and TRBJ2-4, with D maybe TRBD2 (6 bases). The CDR3 has 14 residues. V was trimmed by 4 bases and J by 6 bases, leaving 13 bases between them. Germline V CDR1 and CDR2: SEHNR, FQNEAQ (reference sequence). CDR3 in amino acids: CASSYGGDLNIQYF. CDR3 bases: TGTGCCAGCAGCTATGGCGGGGACCTAAACATTCAGTACTTC.

This clonotype was seen many times. CDR3 protein: CASSKGQDEETQYF. Written as DNA, the CDR3 is TGTGCCAGCAGCAAGGGACAGGATGAAGAGACCCAGTACTTC. The chain recombines TRBV7-9 with TRBJ2-5; the match to TRBD1 covers 8 bases. The junction had 5 bases not matched to a gene; V was cut back by 5 bases and J by 3 bases. The CDR3 extends over 14 amino acids. Germline CDR1 reads SEHNR; CDR2 reads FQNEAQ (reference sequence). The variable domain in full, with the rest retrieved from reference TRBV7-9 and TRBJ2-5, is DTGVSQNPRHKITKRGQNVTFRCDPISEHNRLYWYRQTLGQGPEFLTYFQNEAQLEKSRLLSDRFSAERPKGSFSTLEIQRTEQGDSAMYLCASSKGQDEETQYFGPGTRLLVL.

The rearrangement joins TRBV19 to TRBJ2-1; 8 bases match TRBD1. Germline CDR1 is LNHDA and CDR2 is SQIVND (reference sequence). The CDR3 totals 15 residues. The ends lost 7 bases at V and 9 bases at J; junction bases unmatched: 14. The CDR3 here is CASTPFVGQGTEQFF. The CDR3 coding sequence is TGTGCCAGTACCCCATTCGTAGGACAGGGAACTGAGCAGTTCTTC. The variable domain in full, with the rest retrieved from reference TRBV19 and TRBJ2-1, is DGGITQSPKYLFRKEGQNVTLSCEQNLNHDAMYWYRQDPGQGLRLIYYSQIVNDFQKGDIAEGYSVSREKKESFPLTVTSAQKNPTAFYLCASTPFVGQGTEQFFGPGTRLTVL.

On this clonotype itself: An end of the junction differs from the germline gene, which may be a read error. V and J are TRBV6-5 and TRBJ1-2, with D perhaps TRBD1 (6 bases). This CDR3 spans 15 amino acids. Germline CDR1 and CDR2: MNHEY and SVGAGI. CDR3 coding DNA: TGTGCCAGCAGTTACTCTGGGGGCTCTAACGATGGCTACACCTTC. Encoded protein: CASSYSGGSNDGYTF.

This clonotype has just a few counts. This sequence joins TRBV6-5 and TRBJ1-4, with D perhaps TRBD1 (5 bases). Deletions cut 6 bases from V and 0 bases from J, with 11 bases between. The CDR3 loop spans 15 amino acids. Germline CDR1 is MNHEY and CDR2 is SVGAGI. CDR3 loop: CASRSGESTNEKLFF. The CDR3 DNA follows: TGTGCCAGCAGGTCGGGGGAATCAACTAATGAAAAACTGTTTTTT.

V gene TRBV4-1 combines with J gene TRBJ2-1; tentatively, D is TRBD1 (6 bases). CDR1 and CDR2 from the germline V gene are MGHRA and YSYEKL. V gave up 1 base and J gave up 3 bases, with 10 bases separating them. The CDR3 contains 15 residues. CDR3 in amino acids: CASSQVQQGYNEQFF. CDR3 nucleotides: TGCGCCAGCAGCCAAGTACAACAGGGCTACAATGAGCAGTTCTTC.

About this clonotype itself: A read error may account for a junction end that differs from germline. The chain employs TRBV7-9 and TRBJ1-6; D gene uncertain. This CDR3 spans 14 amino acids. CDR1 is SEHNR and CDR2 is FQNEAQ in the germline V gene (reference sequence). Written as DNA, the CDR3 is TGTGTCAGCAGCAGCAGCCTTGGGAGGCCACCCCTCCACTTT. It yields the protein CVSSSSLGRPPLHF. Full variable domain (remainder filled in from reference TRBV7-9 and TRBJ1-6): DTGVSQNPRHKITKRGQNVTFRCDPISEHNRLYWYRQTLGQGPEFLTYFQNEAQLEKSRLLSDRFSAERPKGSFSTLEIQRTEQGDSAMYLCVSSSSLGRPPLHFGNGTRLTVT.

This clonotype was picked up a small number of times. Germline and junction disagree at one end, which may indicate a read error. The V call is TRBV6-1, the J call TRBJ1-5, with TRBD1 matching 9 bases. This CDR3 spans 14 amino acids. Germline V CDR1 and CDR2: MNHNS, SASEGT. The CDR3 DNA follows: TGTGCCAGCAGCGAAGCTACAGGGGGCCCGCCCCAGCATTTT. Amino acid sequence: CASSEATGGPPQHF.

This clonotype has more than one count but fewer than ten. The chain joins TRBV6-2 or TRBV6-3 to TRBJ1-5, with no clear D. CDR3 length equals 16 residues. The V gene lost 6 bases and the J gene lost 0 bases, with 15 bases spanning the gap. Germline CDR1 MNHEY, CDR2 SVGEGT. The CDR3 coding sequence is TGTGCCAGCAGAAATCCGACGGAATATAGCAATCAGCCCCAGCATTTT. Translated, it gives CASRNPTEYSNQPQHF.

This clonotype was recorded at least ten times. V gene TRBV6-1 combines with J gene TRBJ2-1; 7 bases fit TRBD2. CDR1 is MNHNS and CDR2 is SASEGT in the germline V gene. This CDR3 region has 15 residues. V was pared by 7 bases and J by 3 bases, with 9 bases of the junction left unmatched. The CDR3 region has the DNA TGTGCCAGCATGGTTAGGGCTAGCGGCTACAATGAGCAGTTCTTC. Its protein is CASMVRASGYNEQFF.

This clonotype was seen a few times. The chain recombines TRBV25-1 with TRBJ1-4, with a weak D call TRBD1 (5 bases). Germline V gene sequence: CDR1 MGHDK, CDR2 SYGVNS. The germline V and J ends were trimmed by 5 bases and 7 bases, with 14 bases remaining between them. The CDR3 has 14 residues. CDR3 bases: TGTGCCAGCAGTCCCCTGCGGGGGTTTGAAAAACTGTTTTTT. Amino acid sequence: CASSPLRGFEKLFF.

This clonotype turned up a few times. The V gene is TRBV4-3, the J gene TRBJ1-1, with TRBD1 matching 8 bases. CDR3 length: 19 amino acids. The V gene's germline CDR1 is LGHNA and CDR2 YSLEER. With 1 base clipped from V and 1 base from J, the junction kept 14 bases outside the gene matches. CDR3 bases: TGCGCCAGCAGCCAAGGTCTCGGGCAGGGGGCAACCCAGAACACTGAAGCTTTCTTT. Amino acid sequence: CASSQGLGQGATQNTEAFF.

This clonotype was counted a single time. The V and J genes are TRBV6-5 and TRBJ2-5, with 11 bases that match TRBD2. CDR3 size: 15 residues. Germline assignment: CDR1 MNHEY and CDR2 SVGAGI. With 5 bases clipped from V and 5 bases from J, the junction kept 7 bases outside the gene matches. The CDR3 sequence: CASSHPSGGLETQYF. CDR3 nucleotide sequence: TGTGCCAGCAGTCATCCTAGCGGGGGGTTGGAGACCCAGTACTTC.

The V gene is TRBV15, the J gene TRBJ2-3; TRBD2 is a possible D gene (7 bases). Germline values: CDR1 LNHNV, CDR2 YYDKDF (reference sequence). V lost 5 bases to trimming and J lost 4 bases, with 16 bases between them. This CDR3 contains 15 residues. The CDR3: CATSGGGGPADTQYF. The CDR3 DNA reads TGTGCCACCAGCGGAGGGGGGGGCCCGGCAGATACGCAGTATTTT.

The rearrangement links TRBV19 to TRBJ2-3; 12 bases map to TRBD2. V shed 10 bases, J shed 4 bases, and the junction held 6 bases outside the gene matches. The CDR3 spans 14 residues. The germline CDR1 and CDR2 sequences are LNHDA and SQIVND (reference sequence). The CDR3 spells CATTSGGRSDTQYF. CDR3 coding DNA: TGTGCCACAACTAGCGGGGGGAGGTCAGATACGCAGTATTTT. The full variable domain, completed using reference TRBV19 and TRBJ2-3, is DGGITQSPKYLFRKEGQNVTLSCEQNLNHDAMYWYRQDPGQGLRLIYYSQIVNDFQKGDIAEGYSVSREKKESFPLTVTSAQKNPTAFYLCATTSGGRSDTQYFGPGTRLTVL.

The chain has TRBV9 and TRBJ2-3; unclear D gene. Germline V lookup: CDR1 SGDLS, CDR2 YYNGEE. V lost 0 bases and J lost 0, with 8 bases in between. This CDR3 region has 15 residues. The CDR3 bases are TGTGCCAGCAGCGTAGCTATCTCGAGCACAGATACGCAGTATTTT. This gives the protein CASSVAISSTDTQYF.

This clonotype was detected many times. The chain employs TRBV6-2 or TRBV6-3 and TRBJ1-1, with TRBD1 identical over 7 bases. Trimming cost V 0 bases and J 0 bases; bases outside gene matches: 7. The CDR3 consists of 17 residues. Germline-derived CDR1 and CDR2 are MNHEY and SVGEGT. The CDR3 loop is CASSYSRQGRMNTEAFF. CDR3 DNA sequence: TGTGCCAGCAGTTACTCGAGACAGGGTAGGATGAACACTGAAGCTTTCTTT.

This clonotype was picked up a small number of times. The gene calls are TRBV7-9 and TRBJ2-2, with D possibly matching TRBD1 (5 bases). Trimming shortened V by 5 bases and J by 8 bases, and 21 bases separated the two germline ends. Germline CDR1 is SEHNR and CDR2 is FQNEAQ (reference sequence). The CDR3 totals 16 residues. For the CDR3, the DNA is TGTGCCAGCAGCCACGACAGCCCCGGCGGATCAGGGGAGCTGTTTTTT. This codes for CASSHDSPGGSGELFF.

Ten or more counts support this clonotype. This rearrangement joins TRBV7-9 to TRBJ1-5, with a possible D match to TRBD1 (5 bases). The CDR3 sequence is 15 residues long. The V gene's germline CDR1 is SEHNR and CDR2 FQNEAQ (reference sequence). V shed 5 bases and J shed 7 bases, with 18 bases lying between them. CDR3 in DNA: TGTGCCAGCAGCGGTGGCCCCAGGGATCCCCAGCCCCAGCATTTT. Translating it yields CASSGGPRDPQPQHF.

In this sample, this clonotype turned up a few times. CDR3 region: CASSPLEWGAYNEQFF. The CDR3 coding sequence is TGTGCCAGCAGCCCCCTAGAATGGGGGGCCTACAATGAGCAGTTCTTC. This sequence joins TRBV7-9 and TRBJ2-1, with a possible D match to TRBD2 (6 bases). Germline V lookup: CDR1 SEHNR, CDR2 FQNEAQ (reference sequence). The CDR3 is 16 amino acids. Deletions cut 5 bases from V and 2 bases from J, with 16 bases between.